The following is a TCR beta chain sequence with its context. This clone was picked up many times. Its cognate antigen has yet to be identified. No base quality values were provided; no much bigger clone lies one nucleotide off. Other DNA sequences in the same sample also yield this CDR3. CDR1 and CDR2, looked up from the germline V gene (reference sequence), are SEHNR and FQNEAQ. V and J lose 3 bases and 0 bases, and a span of 2 bases separates them. Including cysteine and phenylalanine, the CDR3 has 12 amino acids. Only CDR3 DNA remains: 36 bases, in frame from the first base. This record comes from a study of metastatic and nonmetastatic thyroid tumors (dated by TCRdb to 2019 to 2021). Some background on the complete study: Repertoires from peripheral blood and from tumor or nodule tissue samples of malignant and benign thyroid patients were compared.

General findings and caveats noted by the study authors: TCR beta diversity was reported as significantly higher in malignant tumors than in benign nodules, in both blood and tumor samples.

Libraries were constructed by PCR. The sequencer was an Illumina HiSeq 4000. The TCR beta-chain CDR3 region of each patient was profiled by high-throughput sequencing. The study's own analysis went as follows. CDR3 differences across clinicopathological groups were used to build a classifier for discriminating distant-metastatic papillary thyroid cancer patients. To measure repertoire diversity the researchers used the Shannon index, while the Morisita-Horn index served to gauge how similar the tumor and blood repertoires were. TCRdb handled the public reads itself, with Q25 trimming in fastp and clone calling in MiXCR, and kept productive beta chains. The V and J calls, along with clone size, are taken from TCRdb and not from the paper's own processing. The sample profile shows approximately 31,000 clones; about 18% of them were found once. The leading ten clones occupy roughly a tenth of the sample.

None of the patients had been given any treatment before thyroid surgery. Using T-cell receptor beta sequencing, the researchers looked back retrospectively at clinical samples from patients, gathered between about 2012 and 2018. The TCR comes from a female donor with papillary thyroid cancer or a benign thyroid nodule (not recorded which). Some clones in this sample may be carry-over from other donors' samples. The material sequenced was blood. The chain is made from TRBV7-9 and TRBJ1-1, with the D segment identity uncertain. The CDR3 sequence is CASSLVNTEAFF. DNA sequence: TGTGCCAGCAGCTTGGTGAACACTGAAGCTTTCTTT.